The 8 T cell receptor beta chains presented below share a single source sample, sequenced in a study of radiotherapy plus CTLA-4 blockade in lung cancer. Some clones are missing from TCRdb's copy, which holds only in-frame ones; the method was immunoSEQ multiplex PCR. The table shows 90,000 to 100,000 clones, with approximately 74% occurring only once. The sequences come from peripheral blood, collected from a patient treated with radiotherapy plus ipilimumab. The receptors derive from a human donor with non-small cell lung cancer who had a partial response to radiotherapy plus ipilimumab. Some clones in this sample may be carry-over from other donors' samples.

This clone occurred a few times. The chain links TRBV18 to TRBJ1-1; D perhaps matches TRBD1 (5 bases). V was cut by 2 bases and J by 3 bases, with 7 bases left in between. Germline CDR1 KGHSH, CDR2 LQKENI. The CDR3 length is 13 residues. CDR3 in DNA: TGTGCCAGCTCACCAGTCAGGGACACTGAAGCTTTCTTT. Translated, it gives CASSPVRDTEAFF.

This chain uses TRBV7-2 with TRBJ2-5, with 12 bases that match TRBD2. Matching the DNA end better, TRBJ2-7 makes the J call doubtful. The CDR3 runs 15 residues. The germline CDR1 and CDR2 sequences are SGHTA and FQGNSA. CDR3: CASSLPTSGGYEQYF. CDR3 DNA: TGTGCCAGCAGCTTACCTACTAGCGGGGGGTACGAGCAGTACTTC.

The V gene is TRBV11-2, the J gene TRBJ2-1; the D gene is possibly TRBD2 (5 bases). This CDR3 contains 15 residues. Germline V gene sequence: CDR1 SGHAT, CDR2 FQNNGV. Deletions cut 1 base from V and 9 bases from J, with 16 bases between. The CDR3 sequence is CASSLGVRFGGEQFF. In DNA form, the CDR3 reads TGTGCCAGCAGCTTAGGGGTGCGGTTTGGAGGTGAGCAGTTCTTC.

Worth noting for this clone: A junction end diverges from the germline sequence, so it may reflect a read error. The CDR3 protein is CAGRRWGDRQPQHF. CDR3 nucleotide sequence: TGTGCCGGCAGGCGATGGGGGGATCGTCAGCCCCAGCATTTT. The V gene is TRBV28, the J gene TRBJ1-5; D may be TRBD1 (5 bases). Germline CDR1 MDHEN, CDR2 SYDVKM. This CDR3 comprises 14 residues.

The chain joins TRBV7-8 to TRBJ1-1; 7 bases align to TRBD1. Germline V gene lookup returns CDR1 SGHVS and CDR2 FQNEAQ. The CDR3 loop spans 15 amino acids. V dropped 6 bases and J dropped 2; count of bases not matched to a gene: 9. In nucleotides, the CDR3 is TGTGCCAGCAGTCTTAGCGGGACAGTTAACACTGAAGCTTTCTTT. The encoded protein is CASSLSGTVNTEAFF.

This clone was detected a few times. V and J are TRBV10-3 and TRBJ2-2, with TRBD2 identical over 9 bases. CDR1 and CDR2 from the germline V gene are ENHRY and SYGVKD. The CDR3 contains 16 residues. V shed 3 bases, J shed 6 bases, and the junction held 8 bases outside the gene matches. CDR3 DNA sequence: TGTGCCATCAGTGACTCCGGCGGGAGGGCCCCCGGGGAGCTGTTTTTT. Protein product: CAISDSGGRAPGELFF.

This clone has just one count. V usage is TRBV5-1 and J usage is TRBJ2-7; TRBD2 matches at 12 bases. The germline V gene encodes CDR1 SGHRS and CDR2 YFSETQ. V lost 4 bases to trimming and J lost 3 bases; unmatched junction nucleotides: 5. This CDR3 has 15 residues. The CDR3 loop reads CASSRTSGKNYEQYF. In DNA form, the CDR3 reads TGCGCCAGCAGCCGGACTAGCGGGAAAAACTACGAGCAGTACTTC. The full variable domain, completed using reference TRBV5-1 and TRBJ2-7, is KAGVTQTPRYLIKTRGQQVTLSCSPISGHRSVSWYQQTPGQGLQFLFEYFSETQRNKGNFPGRFSGRQFSNSRSEMNVSTLELGDSALYLCASSRTSGKNYEQYFGPGTRLTVT.

Concerning this clone itself: This same CDR3 is encoded by further DNA sequences in the sample. CDR3 sequence: CASSQAGSNQPQHF. Written as DNA, the CDR3 is TGTGCCAGCAGCCAAGCAGGGAGCAATCAGCCCCAGCATTTT. This chain links TRBV14 with TRBJ1-5, with TRBD1 as a possible D gene (5 bases). The CDR3 is 14 residues long. V dropped 1 base and J dropped 1 base, with 5 bases sitting between them. Germline CDR1 SGHDN, CDR2 FVKESK.